The text below deals with one T cell receptor beta chain. What it recognizes is unknown. This record comes from a study of cytomegalovirus exposure and HLA in healthy donors. The study sampled nominally healthy donors, though unrecorded immune exposures were likely. The study's findings and limits: Among the CMV-associated chains, a few were confirmed in vitro as specific for CMV antigens.

The PCR used 60 Vbeta and 13 Jbeta primers. Repertoires were generated with immunoSEQ multiplex PCR, while TCRdb's copy carries only in-frame clones and drops some. This table holds about 80,000 clones, roughly 76% found once. The TCR sequence derives from a middle-aged woman in good health and CMV-seronegative. The source material was PBMCs.

The CDR3 loop is CASRVTATNEKLFF. The CDR3 DNA sequence: TGTGCCAGCAGGGTGACAGCAACTAATGAAAAACTGTTTTTT. This sequence joins TRBV2 and TRBJ1-4, with D possibly matching TRBD1 (5 bases). The germline gives CDR1 SNHLY, CDR2 FYNNEI. Trimming stripped 6 bases from V and 0 bases from J, with 8 bases between. This CDR3 has 14 residues. Supplemented by reference TRBV2 and TRBJ1-4, the full variable domain reads EPEVTQTPSHQVTQMGQEVILRCVPISNHLYFYWYRQILGQKVEFLVSFYNNEISEKSEIFDDQFSVERPDGSNFTLKIRSTKLEDSAMYFCASRVTATNEKLFFGSGTQLSVL.